This T cell receptor beta chain was observed in a study of blood T cell repertoires in COVID-19. Background on the study: The cDNA or gDNA used as material had been derived from T cells, B-cell-depleted T cells, or PBMCs.

Data came from immunoSEQ multiplex PCR; TCRdb stores just in-frame clones and leaves some out. The sample gives about 130,000 clones, about 85% of which show up once; 8.5% to 10% is in the top ten. V lost 5 bases to trimming and J lost 9 bases; unmatched junction nucleotides: 4. Germline assignment: CDR1 SGHDN and CDR2 FVKESK. The CDR3 sequence is 12 residues long. This sequence was found in a middle-aged man with active or convalescent COVID-19. V usage is TRBV14 and J usage is TRBJ2-1; 7 bases match TRBD1. The sample taken for sequencing was peripheral blood. CDR3: CASSSQGVEQFF. CDR3 nucleotide sequence: TGTGCCAGCAGCTCCCAGGGGGTTGAGCAGTTCTTC. Filled out from reference TRBV14 and TRBJ2-1, the complete variable domain reads EAGVTQFPSHSVIEKGQTVTLRCDPISGHDNLYWYRRVMGKEIKFLLHFVKESKQDESGMPNNRFLAERTGGTYSTLKVQPAELEDSGVYFCASSSQGVEQFFGPGTRLTVL.